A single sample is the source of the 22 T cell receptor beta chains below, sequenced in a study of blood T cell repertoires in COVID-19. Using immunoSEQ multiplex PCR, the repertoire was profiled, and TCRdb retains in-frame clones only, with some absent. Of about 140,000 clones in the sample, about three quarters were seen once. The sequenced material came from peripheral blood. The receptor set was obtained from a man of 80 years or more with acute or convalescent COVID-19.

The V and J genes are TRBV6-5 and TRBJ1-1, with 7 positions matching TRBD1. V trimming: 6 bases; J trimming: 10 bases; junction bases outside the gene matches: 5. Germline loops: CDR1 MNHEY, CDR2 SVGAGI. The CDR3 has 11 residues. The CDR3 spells CASRHNRGAFF. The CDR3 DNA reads TGTGCCAGCAGACATAACAGGGGAGCTTTCTTT.

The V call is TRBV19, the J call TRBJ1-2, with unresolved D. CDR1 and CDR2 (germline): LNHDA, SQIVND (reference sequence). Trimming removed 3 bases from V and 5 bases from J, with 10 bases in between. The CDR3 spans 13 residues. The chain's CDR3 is CASSIFPVYGYTF. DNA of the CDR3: TGTGCCAGTAGTATTTTCCCAGTATATGGCTACACCTTC.

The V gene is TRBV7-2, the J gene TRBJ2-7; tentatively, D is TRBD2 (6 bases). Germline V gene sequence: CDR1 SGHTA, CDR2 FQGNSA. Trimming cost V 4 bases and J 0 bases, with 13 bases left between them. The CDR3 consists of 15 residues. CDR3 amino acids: CASSWSSGTSYEQYF. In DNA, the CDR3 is TGTGCCAGCAGCTGGAGTAGCGGAACCTCCTACGAGCAGTACTTC.

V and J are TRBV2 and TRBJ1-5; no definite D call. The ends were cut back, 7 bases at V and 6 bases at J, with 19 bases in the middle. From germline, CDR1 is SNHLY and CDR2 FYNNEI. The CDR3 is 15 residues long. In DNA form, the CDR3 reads TGTGCCAGCACCGCGGAGGGAGGATCAAGTCAGCCCCAGCATTTT. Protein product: CASTAEGGSSQPQHF.

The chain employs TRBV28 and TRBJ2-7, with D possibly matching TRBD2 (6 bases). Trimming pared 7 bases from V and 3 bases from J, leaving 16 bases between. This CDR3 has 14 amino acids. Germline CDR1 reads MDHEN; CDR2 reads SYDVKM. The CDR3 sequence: CASTNPGRNYEQYF. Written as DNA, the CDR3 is TGTGCCAGCACCAACCCAGGGAGGAACTACGAGCAGTACTTC.

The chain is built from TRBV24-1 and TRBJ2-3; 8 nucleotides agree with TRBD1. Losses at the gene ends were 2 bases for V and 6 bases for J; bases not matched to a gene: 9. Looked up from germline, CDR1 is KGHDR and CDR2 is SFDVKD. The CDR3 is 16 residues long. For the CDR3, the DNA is TGTGCCACCAGTGATTCCAAGACAGGGGATACGGATACGCAGTATTTT. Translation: CATSDSKTGDTDTQYF.

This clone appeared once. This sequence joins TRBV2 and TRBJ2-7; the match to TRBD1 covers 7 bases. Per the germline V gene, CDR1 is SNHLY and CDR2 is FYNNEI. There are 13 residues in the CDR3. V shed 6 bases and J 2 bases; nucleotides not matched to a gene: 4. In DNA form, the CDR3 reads TGTGCCAGCAGACAGGGGCCTCCCTACGAGCAGTACTTC. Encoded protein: CASRQGPPYEQYF.

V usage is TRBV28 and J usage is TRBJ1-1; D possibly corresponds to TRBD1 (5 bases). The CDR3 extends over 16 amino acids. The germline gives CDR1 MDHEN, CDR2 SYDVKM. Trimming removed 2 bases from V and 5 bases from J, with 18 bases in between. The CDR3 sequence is CASSLEMAGMWTEAFF. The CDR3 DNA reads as TGTGCCAGCAGTTTAGAGATGGCAGGGATGTGGACTGAAGCTTTCTTT.

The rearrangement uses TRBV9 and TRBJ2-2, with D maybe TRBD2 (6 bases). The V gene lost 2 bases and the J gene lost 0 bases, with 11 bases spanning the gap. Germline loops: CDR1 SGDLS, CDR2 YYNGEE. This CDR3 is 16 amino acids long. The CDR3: CASSVWRASNTGELFF. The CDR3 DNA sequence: TGTGCCAGCAGCGTGTGGAGGGCCTCGAACACCGGGGAGCTGTTTTTT.

The CDR3 loop reads CASSFVVTGTYNEQFF. The DNA of the CDR3 is TGTGCCAGCAGTTTTGTGGTGACAGGGACATACAATGAGCAGTTCTTC. This chain connects TRBV28 to TRBJ2-1; 7 positions match TRBD1. This CDR3 contains 16 residues. V was clipped by 3 bases and J by 4 bases; unmatched bases: 9. The germline gives CDR1 MDHEN, CDR2 SYDVKM.

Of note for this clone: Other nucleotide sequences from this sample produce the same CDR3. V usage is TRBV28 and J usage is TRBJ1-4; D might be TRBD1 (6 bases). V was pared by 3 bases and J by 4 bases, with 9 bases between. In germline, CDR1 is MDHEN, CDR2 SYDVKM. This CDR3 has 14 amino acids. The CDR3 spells CASSFRTVNEKLFF. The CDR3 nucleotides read TGTGCCAGCAGTTTTCGGACAGTTAATGAAAAACTGTTTTTT.

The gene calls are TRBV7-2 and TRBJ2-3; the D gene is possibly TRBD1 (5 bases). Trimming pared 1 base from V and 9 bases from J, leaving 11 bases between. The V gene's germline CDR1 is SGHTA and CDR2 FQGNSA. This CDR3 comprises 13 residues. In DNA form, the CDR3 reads TGTGCCAGCAGCTTAGTGGGGCAGGAAACGCAGTATTTT. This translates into CASSLVGQETQYF.

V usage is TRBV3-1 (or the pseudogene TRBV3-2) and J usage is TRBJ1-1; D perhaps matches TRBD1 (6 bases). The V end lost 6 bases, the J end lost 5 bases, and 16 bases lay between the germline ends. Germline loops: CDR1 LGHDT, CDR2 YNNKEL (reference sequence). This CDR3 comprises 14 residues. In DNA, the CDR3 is TGTGCCAGCAGACCCTTGGCAGGGGAGACTGAAGCTTTCTTT. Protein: CASRPLAGETEAFF.

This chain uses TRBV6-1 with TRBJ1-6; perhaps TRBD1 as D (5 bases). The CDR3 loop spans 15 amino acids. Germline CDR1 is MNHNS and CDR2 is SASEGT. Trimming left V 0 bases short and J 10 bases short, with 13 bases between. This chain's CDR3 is CASSEAGQGGSPLHF. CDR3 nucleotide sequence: TGTGCCAGCAGTGAAGCTGGCCAGGGTGGCTCACCCCTCCACTTT.

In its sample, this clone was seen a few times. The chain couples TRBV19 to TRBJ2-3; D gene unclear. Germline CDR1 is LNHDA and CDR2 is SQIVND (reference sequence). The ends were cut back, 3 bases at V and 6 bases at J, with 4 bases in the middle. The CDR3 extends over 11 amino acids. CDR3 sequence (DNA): TGTGCCAGTAGTATGGCCGATACGCAGTATTTT. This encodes CASSMADTQYF.

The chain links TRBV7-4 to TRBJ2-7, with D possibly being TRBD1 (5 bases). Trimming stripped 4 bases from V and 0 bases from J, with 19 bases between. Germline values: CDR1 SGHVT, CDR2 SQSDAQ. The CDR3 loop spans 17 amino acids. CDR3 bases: TGTGCCAGCAGCTCAGTGGAGCGACAGTTGAGCTCCTACGAGCAGTACTTC. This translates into CASSSVERQLSSYEQYF.

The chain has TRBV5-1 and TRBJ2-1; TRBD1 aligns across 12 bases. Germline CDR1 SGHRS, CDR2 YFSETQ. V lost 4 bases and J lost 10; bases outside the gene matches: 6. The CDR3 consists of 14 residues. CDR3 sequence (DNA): TGCGCCAGCAGCGGGGGACAGGGGGCGGAGGAGCAGTTCTTC. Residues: CASSGGQGAEEQFF.

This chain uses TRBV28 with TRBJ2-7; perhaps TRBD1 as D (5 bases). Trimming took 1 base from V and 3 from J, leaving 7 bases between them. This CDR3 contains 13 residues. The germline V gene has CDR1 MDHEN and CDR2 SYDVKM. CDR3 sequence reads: CASSLSGIYEQYF. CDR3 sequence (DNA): TGTGCCAGCAGTTTATCAGGGATCTACGAGCAGTACTTC.

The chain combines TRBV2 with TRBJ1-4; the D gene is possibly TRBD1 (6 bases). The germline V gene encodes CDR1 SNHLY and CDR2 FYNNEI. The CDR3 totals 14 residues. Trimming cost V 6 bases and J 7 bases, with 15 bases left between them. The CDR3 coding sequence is TGTGCCAGCAGATTGGTACAGGGTTCTGAAAAACTGTTTTTT. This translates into CASRLVQGSEKLFF.

The CDR3 is CASSPTLRDRNNEQFF. In DNA form, the CDR3 reads TGTGCCAGCAGCCCAACCCTCCGGGACAGAAACAATGAGCAGTTCTTC. This chain links TRBV5-4 with TRBJ2-1, with TRBD1 identical over 7 bases. The CDR3 covers 16 residues. With 4 bases clipped from V and 5 bases from J, the junction kept 12 bases outside the gene matches. CDR1 and CDR2 (germline): SGHNT, YYREEE (reference sequence).

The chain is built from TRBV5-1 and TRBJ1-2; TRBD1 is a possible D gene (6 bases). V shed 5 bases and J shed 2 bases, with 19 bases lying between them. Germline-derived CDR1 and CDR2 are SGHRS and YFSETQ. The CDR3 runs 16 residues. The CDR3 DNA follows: TGCGCCAGCAGTGGAGGACAGAACGATTGGAACTATGGCTACACCTTC. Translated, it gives CASSGGQNDWNYGYTF.

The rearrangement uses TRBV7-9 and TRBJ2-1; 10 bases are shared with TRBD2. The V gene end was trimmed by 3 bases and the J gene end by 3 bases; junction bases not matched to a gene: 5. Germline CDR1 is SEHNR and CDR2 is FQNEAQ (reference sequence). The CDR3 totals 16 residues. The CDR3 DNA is TGTGCCAGCAGCTTCCTTTGGACTAGCGGCTACAATGAGCAGTTCTTC. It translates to CASSFLWTSGYNEQFF.